This is a list of T cell receptor beta chains from one sample in a study of blood T cells in healthy people across ages. TCRdb reprocessed the 5' RACE reads with MiXCR, giving one entry per CDR3 protein. Of about 800,000 distinct CDR3 sequences in the sample, nearly 60% were seen once. The sample consisted of blood. These receptors were taken from a man aged 25-45 years in good health. The CDR3 runs from the conserved cysteine through the conserved F or W. The D gene is left open where the match is weak. Clone sizes are given selectively: once, few, many, or a class where the clone is expanded.

D gene	V gene	CDR3 length	J gene	clone size	CDR3 protein	CDR3 DNA
NA	TRBV4-2	15	TRBJ1-5	once	CASSQERSLGQPQHF	TGTGCCAGCAGCCAAGAGAGGTCCCTAGGTCAGCCCCAGCATTTT
TRBD2	TRBV29-1	16	TRBJ2-5	few	CSVEPQGAGIGETQYF	TGCAGCGTTGAACCCCAGGGAGCGGGAATCGGAGAGACCCAGTACTTC
NA	TRBV5-1	13	TRBJ2-1	NA	CASISDSKNEQFF	TGCGCCAGCATATCGGACAGCAAGAATGAGCAGTTCTTC
NA	TRBV20-1	13	TRBJ2-3	NA	CSAPVGGTDTQYF	TGCAGTGCTCCTGTCGGGGGAACAGATACGCAGTATTTT
NA	TRBV3-1	15	TRBJ2-5	NA	CASSRTGGIKETQYF	TGTGCCAGCAGCCGAACCGGGGGAATAAAAGAGACCCAGTACTTC
TRBD2	TRBV7-2	18	TRBJ2-7	NA	CASSLVGFLAGRGYEQYF	TGTGCCAGCAGCTTAGTAGGGTTTTTAGCGGGGAGAGGCTACGAGCAGTACTTC
NA	TRBV20-1	14	TRBJ2-2	NA	CSAYRPPNTGELFF	TGCAGTGCTTACAGACCTCCGAACACCGGGGAGCTGTTTTTT
NA	TRBV29-1	15	TRBJ2-7	few	CSVEDYETGVYEQYF	TGCAGCGTTGAAGATTATGAGACGGGGGTTTACGAGCAGTACTTC
TRBD2	TRBV7-2	15	TRBJ2-7	NA	CASSALSGSEYEQYF	TGTGCCAGCAGCGCCCTTAGCGGGAGCGAATACGAGCAGTACTTC
NA	TRBV29-1	16	TRBJ1-5	NA	CSVRISQAAGNQPQHF	TGCAGCGTTAGAATCTCCCAGGCGGCGGGCAATCAGCCCCAGCATTTT
NA	TRBV7-9	15	TRBJ2-1	many	CASSALRSSYNEQFF	TGTGCCAGCAGCGCCCTAAGGAGCTCCTACAATGAGCAGTTCTTC
NA	TRBV7-2	13	TRBJ2-3	NA	CASSSRLTSTQYF	TGTGCCAGCAGCTCTCGACTTACCTCTACGCAGTATTTT
TRBD2	TRBV7-7	15	TRBJ2-2	few	CASSPKAGNTGELFF	TGTGCTAGCAGCCCGAAAGCGGGAAACACCGGGGAGCTGTTTTTT
NA	TRBV6-2/TRBV6-3	14	TRBJ1-4	NA	CASKAWATNEKLFF	TGTGCCAGCAAAGCGTGGGCAACTAATGAAAAACTGTTTTTT
NA	TRBV20-1	14	TRBJ1-6	few	CSVLGHLSDSPLHF	TGCAGTGTCTTGGGACATCTCTCGGATTCACCCCTCCACTTT
TRBD1	TRBV7-2	15	TRBJ1-2	NA	CASSLAQSGQGGYTF	TGTGCCAGCAGCTTAGCGCAGTCCGGACAGGGCGGCTACACCTTC
NA	TRBV4-3	16	TRBJ2-1	few	CASSQERQSSYNEQFF	TGCGCCAGCAGCCAAGAACGGCAAAGCTCCTACAATGAGCAGTTCTTC
NA	TRBV6-2/TRBV6-3	15	TRBJ2-7	NA	CASSSAGSPGCEQYF	TGTGCCAGCAGTTCCGCCGGGAGTCCGGGGTGCGAGCAGTACTTC
TRBD2	TRBV7-6	17	TRBJ2-5	NA	CASSLVPFSGSGETQYF	TGTGCCAGCAGCTTAGTTCCCTTTAGCGGGAGTGGGGAGACCCAGTACTTC
NA	TRBV7-9	11	TRBJ1-2	NA	CASSPDRSYTF	TGTGCCAGCAGCCCGGACAGATCCTACACCTTC
NA	TRBV2	13	TRBJ2-3	NA	CASSGVGLDTQYF	TGTGCCAGCAGTGGGGTGGGGTTGGATACGCAGTATTTT
NA	TRBV6-5	15	TRBJ2-7	NA	CASSYSGPRPDEQYF	TGTGCCAGCAGTTACAGTGGGCCCCGACCCGACGAGCAGTACTTC
NA	TRBV20-1	13	TRBJ2-5	few	CSASEVYQETQYF	TGCAGTGCTAGCGAGGTTTACCAAGAGACCCAGTACTTC
TRBD2	TRBV29-1	14	TRBJ2-3	NA	CSGDRASGGDTQYF	TGCAGCGGTGACCGGGCTAGCGGAGGAGATACGCAGTATTTT
TRBD1	TRBV2	15	TRBJ1-2	NA	CASSPWTGISYGYTF	TGTGCCAGCAGTCCATGGACAGGGATAAGCTATGGCTACACCTTC
TRBD2	TRBV15	16	TRBJ2-1	NA	CATSREQRELANEQFF	TGTGCCACCAGCAGAGAGCAGCGGGAGTTGGCCAATGAGCAGTTCTTC
TRBD2	TRBV13	15	TRBJ2-7	NA	CASSPGGSGSYEQYF	TGTGCCAGCAGCCCTGGCGGGAGCGGTTCCTACGAGCAGTACTTC
NA	TRBV20-1	13	TRBJ2-3	NA	CSPGRPGADTQYF	TGCAGTCCGGGCCGTCCCGGGGCAGATACGCAGTATTTT
NA	TRBV7-2	14	TRBJ1-1	NA	CASSLGGGGTEVFF	TGTGCCAGCAGCTTAGGGGGGGGAGGCACTGAAGTTTTCTTT
NA	TRBV5-1	14	TRBJ2-7	few	CASSLARGSYEQYF	TGCGCCAGCAGCTTGGCCCGCGGATCCTACGAGCAGTACTTC
NA	TRBV6-2/TRBV6-3	13	TRBJ1-1	many	CASSYSTLPEAFF	TGTGCCAGCAGTTACTCGACACTACCTGAAGCTTTCTTT
NA	TRBV30	13	TRBJ2-1	once	CAWCSDPRGEQFF	TGTGCCTGGTGCTCGGACCCCCGGGGCGAGCAGTTCTTC
NA	TRBV13	15	TRBJ1-5	NA	CASSAAGLGNQPQHF	TGTGCCAGCAGCGCGGCGGGCCTGGGCAATCAGCCCCAGCATTTT
NA	TRBV12-3/TRBV12-4	14	TRBJ2-7	NA	CASSLLGSHYEQYF	TGTGCCAGCAGTTTGCTCGGCAGTCACTACGAGCAGTACTTC
NA	TRBV3-1	14	TRBJ2-7	NA	CASSNAGNLGEQYF	TGTGCCAGCAGCAACGCCGGGAACTTGGGCGAGCAGTACTTC
NA	TRBV6-6	16	TRBJ2-3	NA	CASSYVQTGSTDTQYF	TGTGCCAGCAGTTACGTTCAGACGGGAAGCACAGATACGCAGTATTTT
NA	TRBV21-1	17	TRBJ1-5	NA	CASSKAVGGQLNQPQHF	TGTGCCAGCAGCAAAGCAGTAGGAGGACAACTAAATCAGCCCCAGCATTTT
TRBD2	TRBV6-1	14	TRBJ2-1	NA	CASSVGLAGGEQFF	TGTGCCAGCAGTGTAGGACTAGCGGGAGGCGAGCAGTTCTTC
NA	TRBV27	15	TRBJ2-1	NA	CASGGRARPYNEQFF	TGTGCCAGCGGGGGGCGAGCCCGACCTTACAATGAGCAGTTCTTC
NA	TRBV7-4	18	TRBJ1-5	NA	CASSLGLFRGRSNQPQHF	TGTGCCAGCAGCTTAGGACTGTTCCGGGGACGGAGCAATCAGCCCCAGCATTTT
NA	TRBV13	14	TRBJ2-5	few	CASSSGTSWETQYF	TGTGCCAGCAGCTCCGGAACTAGCTGGGAGACCCAGTACTTC
NA	TRBV27	18	TRBJ2-1	few	CASSLAPTDSQYYNEQFF	TGTGCCAGCAGTTTAGCCCCCACGGATTCCCAATATTACAATGAGCAGTTCTTC
TRBD2	TRBV6-2/TRBV6-3	12	TRBJ2-1	NA	CASSSVLSGEFF	TGTGCCAGCAGTTCTGTTCTTAGCGGGGAGTTCTTC
NA	TRBV7-9	12	TRBJ1-1	NA	CASIHGNTEAFF	TGTGCCAGCATTCACGGAAACACTGAAGCTTTCTTT
NA	TRBV7-9	16	TRBJ2-1	few	CASSLSVREPNNEQFF	TGTGCCAGCAGCTTAAGCGTTCGGGAGCCCAACAATGAGCAGTTCTTC
NA	TRBV7-2	15	TRBJ2-1	NA	CASSSLLVAYNEQFF	TGTGCCAGCAGCTCCCTCCTAGTCGCCTACAATGAGCAGTTCTTC
TRBD2	TRBV7-2	15	TRBJ2-5	many	CASSSGLAGLKTQYF	TGTGCCAGCAGCTCCGGACTAGCGGGGTTAAAGACCCAGTACTTC
NA	TRBV20-1	14	TRBJ2-7	few	CSARRGDSPYEQYF	TGCAGTGCTAGAAGAGGTGACAGTCCCTACGAGCAGTACTTC
TRBD2	TRBV7-9	15	TRBJ2-3	NA	CASSRPTSGGHTQYF	TGTGCCAGCAGCCGACCGACTAGCGGGGGACATACGCAGTATTTT
NA	TRBV5-6	15	TRBJ2-1	few	CASSFYPAGYNEQFF	TGTGCCAGCAGCTTTTATCCGGCGGGATACAATGAGCAGTTCTTC
TRBD1	TRBV20-1	15	TRBJ2-7	NA	CSARPDRGAQEIQYF	TGCAGTGCTAGACCGGACAGGGGAGCCCAAGAGATCCAGTACTTC
NA	TRBV13	13	TRBJ1-5	NA	CASSLGYGQPQHF	TGTGCCAGCAGCTTAGGGTACGGTCAGCCCCAGCATTTT
NA	TRBV18	13	TRBJ2-7	NA	CASSPSGQYEQYF	TGTGCCAGCTCACCATCCGGGCAGTACGAGCAGTACTTC
NA	TRBV20-1	16	TRBJ2-4	NA	CSASAHPELAKNIQYF	TGCAGTGCTAGTGCACATCCTGAACTAGCCAAAAACATTCAGTACTTC